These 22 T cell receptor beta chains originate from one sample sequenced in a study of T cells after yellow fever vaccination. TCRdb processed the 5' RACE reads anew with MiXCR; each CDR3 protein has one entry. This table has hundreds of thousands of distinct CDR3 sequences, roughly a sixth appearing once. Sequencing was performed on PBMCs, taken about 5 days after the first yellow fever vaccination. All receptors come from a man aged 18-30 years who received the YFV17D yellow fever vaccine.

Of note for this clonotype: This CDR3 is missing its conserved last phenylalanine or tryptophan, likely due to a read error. The CDR3 sequence: CSARGVAYEQYS. The CDR3 bases are TGCAGTGCACGCGGAGTTGCCTACGAGCAGTACTCC. The chain couples TRBV20-1 to TRBJ2-7; D unresolved. Germline CDR1 and CDR2: DFQATT and SNEGSKA (reference sequence). Trimming stripped 6 bases from V and 2 bases from J, with 11 bases between. The CDR3 consists of 12 residues.

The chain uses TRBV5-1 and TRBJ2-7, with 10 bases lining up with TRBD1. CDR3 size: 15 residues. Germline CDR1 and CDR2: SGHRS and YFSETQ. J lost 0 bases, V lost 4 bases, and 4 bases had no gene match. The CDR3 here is CASSGGTGDSYEQYF. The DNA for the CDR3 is TGCGCCAGCAGCGGGGGGACAGGGGACTCCTACGAGCAGTACTTC.

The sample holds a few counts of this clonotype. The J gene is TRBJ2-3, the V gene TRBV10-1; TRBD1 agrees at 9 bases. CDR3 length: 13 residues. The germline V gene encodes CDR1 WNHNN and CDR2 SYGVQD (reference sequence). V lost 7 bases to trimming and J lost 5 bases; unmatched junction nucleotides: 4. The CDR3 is CASNRGLEDTQYF. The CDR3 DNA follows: TGCGCCAGCAACAGGGGGCTTGAAGATACGCAGTATTTT.

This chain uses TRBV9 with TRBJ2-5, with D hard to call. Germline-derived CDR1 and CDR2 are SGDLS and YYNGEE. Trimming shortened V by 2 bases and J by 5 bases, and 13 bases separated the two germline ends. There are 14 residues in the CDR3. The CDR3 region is CASSVARLGETQYF. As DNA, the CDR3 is TGTGCCAGCAGCGTGGCGCGCCTGGGTGAGACCCAGTACTTC.

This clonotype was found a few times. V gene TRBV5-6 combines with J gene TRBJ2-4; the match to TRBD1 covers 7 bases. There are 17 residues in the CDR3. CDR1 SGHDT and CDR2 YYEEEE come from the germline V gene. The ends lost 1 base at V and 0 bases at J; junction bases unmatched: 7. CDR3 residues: CASSLTGASLAKNIQYF. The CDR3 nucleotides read TGTGCCAGCAGCTTGACAGGGGCCTCACTAGCCAAAAACATTCAGTACTTC.

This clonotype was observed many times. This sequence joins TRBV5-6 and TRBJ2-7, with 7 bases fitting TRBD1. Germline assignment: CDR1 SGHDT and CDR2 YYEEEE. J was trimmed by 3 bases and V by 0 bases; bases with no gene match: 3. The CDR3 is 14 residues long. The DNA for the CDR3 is TGTGCCAGCAGCTTGGGAGGGGACAGCTACGAGCAGTACGTC. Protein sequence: CASSLGGDSYEQYV.

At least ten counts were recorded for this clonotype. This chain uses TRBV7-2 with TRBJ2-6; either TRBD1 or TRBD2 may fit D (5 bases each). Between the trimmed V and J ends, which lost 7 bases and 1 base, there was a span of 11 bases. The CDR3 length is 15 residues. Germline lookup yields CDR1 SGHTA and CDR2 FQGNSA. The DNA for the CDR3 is TGTGCCAGCACCTATTGGGGGTCTGGGGCCAACGTCCTGACTTTC. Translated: CASTYWGSGANVLTF.

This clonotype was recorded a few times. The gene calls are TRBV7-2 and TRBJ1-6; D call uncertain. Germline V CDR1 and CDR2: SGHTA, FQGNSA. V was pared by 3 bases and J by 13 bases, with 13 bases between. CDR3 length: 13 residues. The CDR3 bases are TGTGCCAGCAGCTTTAACTTCAGGTACCCCCTCCACTTT. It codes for CASSFNFRYPLHF.

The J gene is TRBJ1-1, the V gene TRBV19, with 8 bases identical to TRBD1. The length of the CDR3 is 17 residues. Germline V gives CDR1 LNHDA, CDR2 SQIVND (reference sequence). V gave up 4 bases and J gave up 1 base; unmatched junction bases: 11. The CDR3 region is CASSKGRTGKGNTEAFF. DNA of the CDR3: TGTGCCAGTAGTAAGGGACGGACAGGGAAGGGGAACACTGAAGCTTTCTTT.

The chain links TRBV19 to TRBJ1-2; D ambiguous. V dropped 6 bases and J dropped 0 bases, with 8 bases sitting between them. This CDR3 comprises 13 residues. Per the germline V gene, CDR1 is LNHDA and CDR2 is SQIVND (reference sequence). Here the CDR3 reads CASSRPSNYGYTF. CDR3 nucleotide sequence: TGTGCCAGTAGCAGGCCGTCTAACTATGGCTACACCTTC.

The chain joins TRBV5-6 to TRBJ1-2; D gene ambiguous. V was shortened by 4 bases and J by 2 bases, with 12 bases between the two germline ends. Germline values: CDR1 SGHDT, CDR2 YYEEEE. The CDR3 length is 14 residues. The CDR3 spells CASSLGGGNYGYTF. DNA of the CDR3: TGTGCCAGCAGCCTGGGAGGTGGGAACTATGGCTACACCTTC.

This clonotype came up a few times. This CDR3 reads CASSNGPTDTQYF. In DNA form, the CDR3 reads TGTGCCAGCAGTAACGGGCCCACAGATACGCAGTATTTT. The rearrangement joins TRBV27 to TRBJ2-3; no clear D gene. Germline loops: CDR1 MNHEY, CDR2 SMNVEV (reference sequence). Trimming cost V 5 bases and J 2 bases, with 8 bases left between them. The CDR3 has 13 amino acids.

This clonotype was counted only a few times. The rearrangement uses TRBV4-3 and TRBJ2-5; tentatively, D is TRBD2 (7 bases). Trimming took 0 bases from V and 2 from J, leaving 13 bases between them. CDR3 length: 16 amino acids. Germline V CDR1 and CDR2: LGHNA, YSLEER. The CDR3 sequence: CASSQDWGGRQETQYF. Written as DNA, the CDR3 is TGCGCCAGCAGCCAAGATTGGGGGGGCCGGCAAGAGACCCAGTACTTC.

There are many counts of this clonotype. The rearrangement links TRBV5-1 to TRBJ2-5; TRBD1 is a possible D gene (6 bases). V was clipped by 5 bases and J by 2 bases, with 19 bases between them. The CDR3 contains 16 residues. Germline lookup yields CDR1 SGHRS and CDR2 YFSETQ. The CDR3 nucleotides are TGCGCCAGCAGATTTCAGCCGGGACACCCTCAAGAGACCCAGTACTTC. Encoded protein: CASRFQPGHPQETQYF.

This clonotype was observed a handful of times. CDR3 in amino acids: CASSSRSKGEIYNEQFF. The CDR3 DNA follows: TGCGCCAGCAGCTCTAGGTCGAAGGGTGAAATCTACAATGAGCAGTTCTTC. The chain links TRBV4-3 to TRBJ2-1; D unresolved. V was shortened by 5 bases and J by 3 bases, with 20 bases between the two germline ends. The germline gives CDR1 LGHNA, CDR2 YSLEER. The CDR3 sequence is 17 residues long.

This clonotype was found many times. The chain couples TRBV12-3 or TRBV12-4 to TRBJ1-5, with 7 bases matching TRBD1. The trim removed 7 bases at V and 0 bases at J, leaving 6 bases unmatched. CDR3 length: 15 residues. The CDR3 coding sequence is TGTGCCAGCAAAAATACAGGGGATAGCAATCAGCCCCAGCATTTT. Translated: CASKNTGDSNQPQHF.

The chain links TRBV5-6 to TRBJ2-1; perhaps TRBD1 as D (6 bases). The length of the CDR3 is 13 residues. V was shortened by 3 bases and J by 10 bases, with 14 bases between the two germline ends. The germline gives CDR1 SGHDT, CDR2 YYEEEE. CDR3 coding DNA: TGTGCCAGCAGCTCGGACAGCGCAGTCGAGCAGTTCTTC. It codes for CASSSDSAVEQFF.

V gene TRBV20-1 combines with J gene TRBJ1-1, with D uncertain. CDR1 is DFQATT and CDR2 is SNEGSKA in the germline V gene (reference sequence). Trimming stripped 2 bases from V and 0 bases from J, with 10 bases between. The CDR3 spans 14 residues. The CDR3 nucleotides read TGCAGTGCTAGACGAGCGAGAATGAACACTGAAGCTTTCTTT. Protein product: CSARRARMNTEAFF.

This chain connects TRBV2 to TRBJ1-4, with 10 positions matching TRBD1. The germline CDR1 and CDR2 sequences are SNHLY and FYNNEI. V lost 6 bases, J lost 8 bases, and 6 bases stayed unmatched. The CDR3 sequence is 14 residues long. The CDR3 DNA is TGTGCCAGCAGGATGACAGGGGGCATGGAAAAACTGTTTTTT. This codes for CASRMTGGMEKLFF.

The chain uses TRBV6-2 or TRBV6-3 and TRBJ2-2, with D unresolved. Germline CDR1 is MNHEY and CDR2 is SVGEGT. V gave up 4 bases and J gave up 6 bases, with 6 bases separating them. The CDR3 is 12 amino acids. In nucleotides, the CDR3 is TGTGCCAGCAGTTCCCCGCCCGGGGAGCTGTTTTTT. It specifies CASSSPPGELFF.

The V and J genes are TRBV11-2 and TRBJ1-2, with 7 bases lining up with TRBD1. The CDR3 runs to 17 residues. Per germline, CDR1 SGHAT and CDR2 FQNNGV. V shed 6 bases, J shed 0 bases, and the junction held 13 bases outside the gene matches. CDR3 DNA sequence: TGTGCCAGCAGAAGAGGGGACAGCAGACCTGCTAACTATGGCTACACCTTC. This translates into CASRRGDSRPANYGYTF.

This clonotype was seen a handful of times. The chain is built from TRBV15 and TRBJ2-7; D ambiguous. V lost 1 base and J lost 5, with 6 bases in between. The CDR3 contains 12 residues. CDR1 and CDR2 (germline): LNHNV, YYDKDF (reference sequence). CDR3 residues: CATSRVGNEQYV. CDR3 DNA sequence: TGTGCCACCAGCAGAGTCGGTAACGAGCAGTACGTC.